Detailed here is one T cell receptor beta chain. This sample stems from a study of blood T cell repertoires in COVID-19. Study context: Sample material is recorded as cDNA or gDNA derived from T cells, B-cell-depleted T cells, or PBMCs.

Under the authors' procedure: Researchers report that nucleated cell counts were estimated from reference gene primer amplification. TCRdb's copy holds only in-frame clones and misses some; the assay was immunoSEQ multiplex PCR. That table supplies the V and J calls and clone size; D and trimming were determined from the DNA. In the table there are 180,000 or so clones, 75% to 90% of which are singletons. Germline CDR1 reads SGHNT; CDR2 reads YYREEE (reference sequence). This CDR3 spans 15 amino acids. Trimming took 4 bases from V and 8 from J, leaving 19 bases between them. Sequenced sample: peripheral blood. The clonotype comes from a man between 40 and 49 years old with acute or convalescent COVID-19. The V call is TRBV5-4, the J call TRBJ1-3; the D gene is possibly TRBD1 (5 bases). DNA for the CDR3: TGTGCCAGCAGCCCCGGGACCCTTAGCGGGGACACCATATATTTT. This translates into CASSPGTLSGDTIYF.